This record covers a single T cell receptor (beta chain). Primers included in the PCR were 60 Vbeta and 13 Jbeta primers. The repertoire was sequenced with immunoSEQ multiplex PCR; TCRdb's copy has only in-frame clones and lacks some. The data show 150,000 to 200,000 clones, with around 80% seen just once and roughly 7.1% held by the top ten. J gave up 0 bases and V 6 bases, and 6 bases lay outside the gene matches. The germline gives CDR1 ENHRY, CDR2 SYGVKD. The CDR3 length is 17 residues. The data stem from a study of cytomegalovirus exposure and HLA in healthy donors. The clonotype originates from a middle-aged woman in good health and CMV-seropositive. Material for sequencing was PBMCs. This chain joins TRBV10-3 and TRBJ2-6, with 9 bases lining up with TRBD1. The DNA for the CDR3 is TGTGCCATCAGCGGGACAGGGTCGGGCTCTGGGGCCAACGTCCTGACTTTC. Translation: CAISGTGSGSGANVLTF.